This T cell receptor beta chain was recorded in a study of T-cell reconstitution after alpha-beta-depleted transplantation in children. Construction of the TCRbeta library involved unique molecular identifiers. TCRdb reanalysed the PCR reads using MiXCR and keeps one entry per CDR3 protein. The sample lists about 540,000 distinct CDR3 sequences; 15% to 20% were seen once. Germline V CDR1 and CDR2: SGHRS, YFSETQ. V lost 0 bases, J lost 3 bases, and 5 bases stayed unmatched. This CDR3 spans 17 amino acids. This receptor was identified in a human donor who donated a stem cell graft to a child with acute lymphoblastic leukemia. Source: PBMCs from the stem cell graft donor, taken from the stem cell graft. The chain links TRBV5-1 to TRBJ1-4; 10 bases agree with TRBD1. The CDR3: CASSLADRGRANEKLFF. Here the CDR3 DNA reads TGCGCCAGCAGCTTGGCCGACAGGGGGCGCGCTAATGAAAAACTGTTTTTT.